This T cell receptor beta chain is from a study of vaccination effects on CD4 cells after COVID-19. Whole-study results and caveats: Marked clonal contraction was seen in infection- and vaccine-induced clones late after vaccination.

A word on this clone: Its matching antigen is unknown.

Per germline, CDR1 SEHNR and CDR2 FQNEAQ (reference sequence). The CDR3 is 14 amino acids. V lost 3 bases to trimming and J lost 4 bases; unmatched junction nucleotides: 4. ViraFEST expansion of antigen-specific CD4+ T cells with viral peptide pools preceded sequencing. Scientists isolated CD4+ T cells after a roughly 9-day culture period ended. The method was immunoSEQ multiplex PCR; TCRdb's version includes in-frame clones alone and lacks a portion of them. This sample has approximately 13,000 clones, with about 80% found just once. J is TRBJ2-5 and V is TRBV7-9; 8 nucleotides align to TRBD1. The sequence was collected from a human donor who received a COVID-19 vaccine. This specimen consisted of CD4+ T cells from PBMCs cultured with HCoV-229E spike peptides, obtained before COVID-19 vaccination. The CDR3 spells CASSFEQGGETQYF. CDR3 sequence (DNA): TGTGCCAGCAGCTTTGAACAGGGGGGAGAGACCCAGTACTTC. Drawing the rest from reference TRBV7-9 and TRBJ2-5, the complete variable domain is DTGVSQNPRHKITKRGQNVTFRCDPISEHNRLYWYRQTLGQGPEFLTYFQNEAQLEKSRLLSDRFSAERPKGSFSTLEIQRTEQGDSAMYLCASSFEQGGETQYFGPGTRLLVL.